This TCR beta chain was retrieved from a study of T cell responses to AZD1222 COVID-19 vaccine. Study-level background: Samples with a second dose at about 4 or about 12 weeks were pooled together.

The CDR3 totals 15 residues. CDR1 and CDR2 (germline): SNHLY, FYNNEI. V dropped 8 bases and J dropped 2; count of bases not matched to a gene: 9. About this clone itself: Antigen: not known.

Sequencing used immunoSEQ multiplex PCR; TCRdb keeps in-frame clones, though not all of them. The data hold roughly 100,000 clones, with about 88% observed a single time. General study findings and limits: Targeting of unmutated variant regions was reportedly seen in nearly half of spike-specific TCRs. Donor demographics were predominantly white British with a female majority; clonal diversity may be underestimated. Only a handful of AZD1222 recipients, more than 5 in all, had baseline seropositivity.

This chain links TRBV2 with TRBJ1-5, with 7 positions matching TRBD1. Material: peripheral blood, obtained on day 0 of AZD1222 vaccination. The TCR was taken from an adult in good health. The CDR3 DNA follows: TGTGCCAGCTCCCTTAGCGGACAGGGCAATCAGCCCCAGCATTTT. Protein product: CASSLSGQGNQPQHF.